The clone carrying this TCR beta chain was counted at least ten times. Antigen unknown. A second PCR of roughly 7 to 11 cycles used a sample-barcoded 5' primer and a J-beta primer mix. Every sample returned 2.5 million or more CDR3-containing paired-end reads. TCRdb itself ran the 5' RACE reads through MiXCR, one entry per CDR3 protein. In the table there are approximately 800,000 distinct CDR3 sequences, roughly 25% of which are singletons. This CDR3 spans 15 amino acids. With 6 bases clipped from V and 3 bases from J, the junction kept 3 bases outside the gene matches. Germline values: CDR1 DFQATT, CDR2 SNEGSKA (reference sequence). This specimen belongs to a study of blood T cells in healthy people across ages. Study results and caveats: Without sorted subsets, naive and antigen-experienced compartments could not be conclusively compared. The study found TCR beta diversity correlated strongly with naive T cell percentage.

Another study also made use of these data, one on T cells of mothers and their children.

Sequencing was performed on blood. J is TRBJ2-1 and V is TRBV20-1; 15 bases match TRBD2. This clonotype originated in a boy aged 5-17 years in good health. CDR3 region: CSAGLAGGGYNEQFF. CDR3 DNA: TGCAGTGCCGGACTAGCGGGGGGGGGCTACAATGAGCAGTTCTTC.